The clone carrying this T cell receptor beta chain was counted once. Repertoires were generated with immunoSEQ multiplex PCR, while TCRdb's copy carries only in-frame clones and drops some. This table holds some 76,000 clones, 85% to 90% found once. The data were obtained in a study of control samples from healthy donors and cancer patients. V lost 1 base and J lost 7, with 8 bases in between. Per germline, CDR1 SGDLS and CDR2 YYNGEE. The CDR3 is 12 residues long. Material for sequencing was PBMCs. This TCR was sampled from a man aged 55 to 70 with lung cancer. The chain couples TRBV9 to TRBJ2-5; D tentatively reads TRBD1 or TRBD2 (5 bases each). The CDR3 nucleotides read TGTGCCAGCAGCGTAACTGGGGGGACCCAGTACTTC. It codes for CASSVTGGTQYF.